This TCR beta chain was captured by sequencing in a study of post-analysis software for immune sequencing data. In the study overall: Courses of disease covered relapsing-remitting, secondary progressive and progressive-relapsing multiple sclerosis.

TCR beta cDNA libraries had unique molecular identifiers. Once about 0.9 to 11 million T cells were used, roughly 500,000 cDNA molecules resulted. TCRdb reanalysed the PCR reads using MiXCR and keeps one entry per CDR3 protein. The table records roughly 600,000 distinct CDR3 sequences, roughly 46% of them present only once. With respect to this clonotype: Its antigen is currently unknown.

Losses at the gene ends were 5 bases for V and 4 bases for J; bases not matched to a gene: 10. The CDR3 has 14 residues. Germline CDR1 DFQATT, CDR2 SNEGSKA (reference sequence). General observations from the study: F measure grouped same-batch samples tightly together. TRBV segments more frequent in patients than in controls numbered roughly 5 and included TRBV5-6, TRBV5-1 and TRBV20-1. The study found significantly lower normalized Chao1 diversity in multiple sclerosis patients than in controls.

This clonotype was obtained from a girl aged 5-17 years with multiple sclerosis. Source material: blood. The chain combines TRBV20-1 with TRBJ1-2; 7 bases fit TRBD1. CDR3 amino acids: CSASRDSTSYGYTF. CDR3 DNA sequence: TGCAGTGCTTCCCGGGACAGTACTTCCTATGGCTACACCTTC.